This TCR beta chain emerged from a study of blood T cell repertoires in COVID-19. As for the study in general: The study drew acute and convalescent COVID-19 samples from the United States, Italy and Spain.

Germline CDR1 is MNHNY and CDR2 is SVGAGI (reference sequence). The trim removed 5 bases at V and 0 bases at J, leaving 10 bases unmatched. This CDR3 region has 17 residues. Participants' own reports of clinical history determined their cohort assignment. Clones were read by immunoSEQ multiplex PCR, and TCRdb kept only the in-frame ones, dropping some. The sample lists hundreds of thousands of clones, around 91% occurring once. This clone appeared a single time. Sample: PBMCs or T cells enriched from blood (not recorded which). This receptor was identified in a young man who had recovered from COVID-19. The chain couples TRBV6-6 to TRBJ2-3; 8 nucleotides line up with TRBD1. CDR3 loop: CASSLGQGQTSTDTQYF. The CDR3 bases are TGTGCCAGCAGTCTTGGACAGGGACAAACTAGCACAGATACGCAGTATTTT.